The TCR beta chain described here comes from a study of Ad26.COV2.S vaccination and SARS-CoV-2 variants. Study at large: In the study, Ad26.COV2.S was injected intramuscularly once, or twice 56 days apart.

Treatment in this sample: 19 received Ad26.COV2.S at low or high dose, single or two shots; roughly five received placebo; per-sample allocation not given. Sampling was performed 63 days after the first vaccine or placebo injection. Study outcomes and limitations: Among vaccine recipients, spike-specific TCR breadth exceeded that of placebo recipients. After vaccination, reports described spike-specific CD8+ and CD4+ T cell responses as showing substantial breadth. The TCR-based breadth and depth measures might underestimate overall T cell responses.

Produced via immunoSEQ multiplex PCR; TCRdb's table is partial and in-frame only. The sample yields about 440,000 clones, 87% seen once. A word on this clone: Its antigen is still unknown.

This clonotype was obtained from a person aged 18-60 years who received the Ad26.COV2.S COVID-19 vaccine or a placebo. The specimen was peripheral blood, collected in a trial of Ad26.COV2.S vaccine versus placebo.

The CDR3 DNA sequence: TGTGCCAGCAGCTTACGAGCGGGCCTAGCCACAGATACGCAGTATTTT. Translation: CASSLRAGLATDTQYF. The genes are TRBV7-6 and TRBJ2-3, with D perhaps matching TRBD2 (6 bases). The CDR3 consists of 16 residues. V was pared by 2 bases and J by 2 bases, with 14 bases between. CDR1 and CDR2 (germline): SGHVS, FNYEAQ.